These 15 T cell receptor beta chains share one sample of origin, sequenced in a study of cytomegalovirus exposure and HLA in healthy donors. Use of 60 Vbeta and 13 Jbeta primers characterized the PCR. Libraries were prepared by immunoSEQ multiplex PCR; TCRdb keeps only in-frame clonotypes and omits some of them. The table records 90,000 to 150,000 clones, roughly four fifths of them present only once. The sequenced material came from PBMCs. The receptors derive from a woman in her thirties in good health and CMV-seropositive.

This clone was counted only a few times. This chain links TRBV7-2 with TRBJ1-2, with D possibly matching TRBD1 (6 bases). The ends were cut back, 1 base at V and 2 bases at J, with 14 bases in the middle. The length of the CDR3 is 16 residues. Germline CDR1 is SGHTA and CDR2 is FQGNSA. CDR3 in amino acids: CASSLGGGAGNYGYTF. CDR3 in DNA: TGTGCCAGCAGCTTAGGAGGGGGGGCGGGAAACTATGGCTACACCTTC.

The V and J genes are TRBV29-1 and TRBJ1-2; no clear D gene. V lost 4 bases to trimming and J lost 8 bases, with 5 bases between them. The CDR3 is made up of 9 amino acids. CDR1 and CDR2 from the germline V gene are SQVTM and ANQGSEA. Here the CDR3 reads CSVAGGYTF. The CDR3 DNA sequence: TGCAGCGTTGCGGGGGGCTACACCTTC.

This clone was counted between two and nine times. The chain combines TRBV9 with TRBJ1-3, with D hard to call. The germline gives CDR1 SGDLS, CDR2 YYNGEE. Trimming took off 4 bases at V and 0 bases at J, with 23 bases between the two ends. There are 19 residues in the CDR3. The CDR3 DNA reads TGTGCCAGCAGCCCACACTCCAGTTCCTACCCTAGCTCTGGAAACACCATATATTTT. It codes for CASSPHSSSYPSSGNTIYF.

This clone came up a few times. The chain employs TRBV29-1 and TRBJ1-2; no clear D gene. Per the germline V gene, CDR1 is SQVTM and CDR2 is ANQGSEA. V was pared by 1 base and J by 1 base, with 13 bases between. The CDR3 is 15 residues long. The CDR3 protein is CSVEGPGNINYGYTF. DNA for the CDR3: TGCAGCGTTGAAGGGCCGGGGAATATTAACTATGGCTACACCTTC.

The sample holds a few counts of this clone. V is TRBV9 and J is TRBJ2-5; D might be TRBD2 (6 bases). The J call may be incorrect, as the DNA end agrees better with TRBJ2-7. CDR1 SGDLS and CDR2 YYNGEE come from the germline V gene. The CDR3 runs 15 residues. The CDR3 DNA is TGTGCCAGCAGCGTAAGGGACTCGAAGACCTACGAGCAGTACTTC. It specifies CASSVRDSKTYEQYF.

This chain uses TRBV7-3 with TRBJ2-7; a weak D match, TRBD2 (6 bases). V was cut by 5 bases and J by 2 bases, with 16 bases left in between. CDR1 is SGHTA and CDR2 is FQGTGA in the germline V gene. The CDR3 has 15 residues. CDR3 sequence: CASSLHSGGAYEQYF. The DNA of the CDR3 is TGTGCCAGCAGCCTCCACTCCGGGGGAGCCTACGAGCAGTACTTC.

The CDR3 DNA sequence: TGTGCCAGCAGCCCCCGACAGGCAGGCGAGCAGTACTTC. Translated, it gives CASSPRQAGEQYF. The rearrangement joins TRBV14 to TRBJ2-7; D might be TRBD1 (6 bases). V shed 4 bases and J shed 6 bases, with 13 bases lying between them. Germline values: CDR1 SGHDN, CDR2 FVKESK. The CDR3 loop spans 13 amino acids. The whole variable domain, remainder taken from reference TRBV14 and TRBJ2-7, is EAGVTQFPSHSVIEKGQTVTLRCDPISGHDNLYWYRRVMGKEIKFLLHFVKESKQDESGMPNNRFLAERTGGTYSTLKVQPAELEDSGVYFCASSPRQAGEQYFGPGTRLTVT.

The chain links TRBV28 to TRBJ1-5; possibly TRBD1 for D (6 bases). The CDR3 length is 16 residues. Germline V lookup: CDR1 MDHEN, CDR2 SYDVKM. Trimming pared 7 bases from V and 1 base from J, leaving 17 bases between. CDR3 amino acids: CASTPGGGMSNQPQHF. The DNA of the CDR3 is TGTGCCAGCACTCCGGGGGGGGGCATGAGCAATCAGCCCCAGCATTTT. Full variable domain (rest looked up from reference TRBV28 and TRBJ1-5): DVKVTQSSRYLVKRTGEKVFLECVQDMDHENMFWYRQDPGLGLRLIYFSYDVKMKEKGDIPEGYSVSREKKERFSLILESASTNQTSMYLCASTPGGGMSNQPQHFGDGTRLSIL.

V usage is TRBV5-6 and J usage is TRBJ2-1; TRBD1 agrees at 9 bases. The junction had 6 bases not matched to a gene; V was cut back by 0 bases and J by 2 bases. This CDR3 region has 17 residues. Germline values: CDR1 SGHDT, CDR2 YYEEEE. The CDR3 sequence is CASSLDTGGFTYNEQFF. CDR3 in DNA: TGTGCCAGCAGCTTGGATACAGGGGGCTTTACCTACAATGAGCAGTTCTTC.

The chain uses TRBV6-5 and TRBJ2-3; no reliable D call. The CDR3 has 14 residues. The ends were cut back, 6 bases at V and 1 base at J, with 11 bases in the middle. The germline CDR1 and CDR2 sequences are MNHEY and SVGAGI. The CDR3 DNA reads TGTGCCAGCAGGACAAGAAGTCGCACAGATACGCAGTATTTT. This gives the protein CASRTRSRTDTQYF.

This rearrangement joins TRBV30 to TRBJ2-2; maybe TRBD1 (6 bases). CDR3 length equals 15 residues. Looked up from germline, CDR1 is GTSNPN and CDR2 is SVGIG (reference sequence). Trimming took off 5 bases at V and 3 bases at J, with 16 bases between the two ends. CDR3 bases: TGTGCCTGGGGGGGCAGGGTTAAATACACCGGGGAGCTGTTTTTT. As protein: CAWGGRVKYTGELFF.

This chain uses TRBV6-5 with TRBJ2-5, with TRBD1 matching 10 bases. Trimming cost V 0 bases and J 4 bases; bases outside gene matches: 2. This CDR3 contains 15 residues. Germline assignment: CDR1 MNHEY and CDR2 SVGAGI. This CDR3 reads CASSYSTGGGETQYF. For the CDR3, the DNA is TGTGCCAGCAGTTACTCGACAGGGGGCGGAGAGACCCAGTACTTC.

The rearrangement uses TRBV19 and TRBJ1-1, with 7 nucleotides matching TRBD1. The V segment lost 4 bases and the J segment 1 base; nucleotides outside the gene matches: 0. Germline loops: CDR1 LNHDA, CDR2 SQIVND (reference sequence). There are 13 residues in the CDR3. CDR3 amino acids: CASSRTGNTEAFF. The CDR3 DNA reads as TGTGCCAGTAGTAGGACAGGGAACACTGAAGCTTTCTTT.

The chain links TRBV28 to TRBJ2-7, with D possibly TRBD2 on 7 matching bases. CDR3 length: 16 residues. The V gene lost 5 bases and the J gene lost 3 bases, with 20 bases spanning the gap. Per germline, CDR1 MDHEN and CDR2 SYDVKM. CDR3 sequence (DNA): TGTGCCAGCAGTCGGGGGGAGGGGGGCATCGTCTACGAGCAGTACTTC. Translation gives CASSRGEGGIVYEQYF.

The chain joins TRBV19 to TRBJ1-6; possible D gene TRBD1, 6 bases. CDR1 is LNHDA, CDR2 SQIVND, per germline (reference sequence). V was clipped by 7 bases and J by 0 bases, with 16 bases between them. This CDR3 region has 17 residues. DNA of the CDR3: TGTGCCAGTAATCCGGGACACCGGAGCTCCTATAATTCACCCCTCCACTTT. This sequence encodes CASNPGHRSSYNSPLHF.